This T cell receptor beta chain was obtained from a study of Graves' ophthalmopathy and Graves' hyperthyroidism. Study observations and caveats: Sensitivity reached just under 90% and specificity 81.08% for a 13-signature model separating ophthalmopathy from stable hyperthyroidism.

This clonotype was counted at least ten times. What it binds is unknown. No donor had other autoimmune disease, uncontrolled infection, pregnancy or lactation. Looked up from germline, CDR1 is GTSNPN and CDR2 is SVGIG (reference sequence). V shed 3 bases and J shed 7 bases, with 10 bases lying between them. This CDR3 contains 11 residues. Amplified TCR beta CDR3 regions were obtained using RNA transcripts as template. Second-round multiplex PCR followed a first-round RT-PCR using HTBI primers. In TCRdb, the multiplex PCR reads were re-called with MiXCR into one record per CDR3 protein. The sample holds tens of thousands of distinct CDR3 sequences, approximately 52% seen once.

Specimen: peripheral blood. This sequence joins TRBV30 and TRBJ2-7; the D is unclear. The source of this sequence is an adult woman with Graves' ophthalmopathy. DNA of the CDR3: TGTGCCTGGAGCATATCGCGGGAGCAGTACTTC. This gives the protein CAWSISREQYF. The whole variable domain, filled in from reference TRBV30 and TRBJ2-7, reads SQTIHQWPATLVQPVGSPLSLECTVEGTSNPNLYWYRQAAGRGLQLLFYSVGIGQISSEVPQNLSASRPQDRQFILSSKKLLLSDSGFYLCAWSISREQYFGPGTRLTVT.